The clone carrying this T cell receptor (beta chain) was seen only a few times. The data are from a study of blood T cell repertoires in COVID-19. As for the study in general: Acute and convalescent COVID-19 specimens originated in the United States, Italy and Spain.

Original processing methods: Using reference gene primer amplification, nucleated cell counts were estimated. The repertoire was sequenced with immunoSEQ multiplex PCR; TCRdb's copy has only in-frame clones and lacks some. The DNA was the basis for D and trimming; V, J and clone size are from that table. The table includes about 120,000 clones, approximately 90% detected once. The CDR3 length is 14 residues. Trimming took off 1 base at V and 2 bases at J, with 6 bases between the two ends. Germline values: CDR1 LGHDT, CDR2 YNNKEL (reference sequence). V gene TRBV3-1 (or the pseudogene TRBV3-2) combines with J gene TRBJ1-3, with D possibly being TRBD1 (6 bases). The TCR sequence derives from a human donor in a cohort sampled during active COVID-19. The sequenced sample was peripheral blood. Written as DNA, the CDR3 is TGTGCCAGCAGCCAAGGGACAGCTGGAAACACCATATATTTT. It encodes CASSQGTAGNTIYF.